Below are 25 T cell receptor beta chains sequenced from a single sample in a study of T cell changes during pregnancy in multiple sclerosis. Libraries were prepared by immunoSEQ multiplex PCR; TCRdb keeps only in-frame clonotypes and omits some of them. Among 50,000 or so clones listed, roughly 92% were seen once. Sequences were derived from CD4+ T cells from peripheral blood mononuclear cells, sampled before pregnancy. All receptors derive from a female donor with multiple sclerosis, enrolled in a pregnancy study.

This clone was observed once. The rearrangement uses TRBV2 and TRBJ2-1; 8 bases map to TRBD2. Germline CDR1 reads SNHLY; CDR2 reads FYNNEI. This CDR3 has 15 amino acids. V lost 2 bases and J lost 8; bases outside the gene matches: 8. The CDR3 coding sequence is TGTGCCAGCAGTGAATGGGCGGGAGGTCGGGATGAGCAGTTCTTC. Protein product: CASSEWAGGRDEQFF.

V gene TRBV7-2 combines with J gene TRBJ2-5; 11 bases fit TRBD2. Germline V lookup: CDR1 SGHTA, CDR2 FQGNSA. Losses at the gene ends were 3 bases for V and 5 bases for J; bases not matched to a gene: 2. The CDR3 has 14 amino acids. The CDR3: CASSFSGRGETQYF. CDR3 coding DNA: TGTGCCAGCAGCTTTAGCGGGAGGGGGGAGACCCAGTACTTC.

This rearrangement joins TRBV5-1 to TRBJ2-1, with D perhaps TRBD2 (6 bases). With 0 bases removed from V and 0 bases from J, the gap between germline ends came to 13 bases. The CDR3 is 17 residues long. From germline, CDR1 is SGHRS and CDR2 YFSETQ. CDR3 region: CASSLDGSGSSYNEQFF. The CDR3, as DNA: TGCGCCAGCAGCTTGGATGGTAGCGGAAGCTCCTACAATGAGCAGTTCTTC.

The chain is built from TRBV5-1 and TRBJ1-2, with a tentative D call TRBD1 (5 bases). Per germline, CDR1 SGHRS and CDR2 YFSETQ. V lost 2 bases to trimming and J lost 0 bases, with 17 bases between them. The CDR3 covers 17 residues. The CDR3 is CASSLRTSTSTNYGYTF. The CDR3 DNA reads as TGCGCCAGCAGCTTAAGGACATCTACCTCGACTAACTATGGCTACACCTTC.

The chain employs TRBV14 and TRBJ2-1, with TRBD1 matching 10 bases. The CDR3 spans 14 residues. CDR1 and CDR2 from the germline V gene are SGHDN and FVKESK. V was clipped by 8 bases and J by 4 bases; unmatched bases: 5. The chain's CDR3 is CASSGDRGYNEQFF. The CDR3 coding sequence is TGTGCCAGCTCGGGGGACAGGGGTTACAATGAGCAGTTCTTC.

The chain's CDR3 is CASSPPQGNTEAFF. The CDR3 coding sequence is TGTGCCAGCTCACCACCTCAGGGGAACACTGAAGCTTTCTTT. The chain links TRBV18 to TRBJ1-1, with D possibly matching TRBD1 (5 bases). This CDR3 has 14 residues. The germline V gene has CDR1 KGHSH and CDR2 LQKENI. V was clipped by 0 bases and J by 1 base, with 6 bases between them.

This chain uses TRBV19 with TRBJ2-7; 13 bases agree with TRBD2. Trimming cost V 5 bases and J 4 bases; bases outside gene matches: 8. Per the germline V gene, CDR1 is LNHDA and CDR2 is SQIVND (reference sequence). The CDR3 contains 16 residues. The CDR3 DNA reads as TGTGCCAGTAGTCCCGGACTAGCGGGAGAACCATACGAGCAGTACTTC. It yields the protein CASSPGLAGEPYEQYF.

The gene calls are TRBV19 and TRBJ2-7, with 7 bases that match TRBD1. This CDR3 region has 14 residues. V gave up 5 bases and J gave up 0 bases; unmatched junction bases: 4. CDR1 and CDR2 (germline): LNHDA, SQIVND (reference sequence). CDR3 DNA sequence: TGTGCCAGTAGTGCAGGGGACAGCTCCTACGAGCAGTACTTC. Translating gives CASSAGDSSYEQYF.

The genes are TRBV6-6 and TRBJ2-7, with D possibly being TRBD2 (5 bases). The CDR3 has 14 residues. Trimming shortened V by 3 bases and J by 6 bases, and 15 bases separated the two germline ends. Per the germline V gene, CDR1 is MNHNY and CDR2 is SVGAGI (reference sequence). CDR3 protein: CASSYLDRAGEQYF. For the CDR3, the DNA is TGTGCCAGCAGTTATCTCGATAGGGCGGGCGAGCAGTACTTC.

This chain links TRBV6-5 with TRBJ1-1; D may be TRBD1 (5 bases). Trimming took 5 bases from V and 0 from J, leaving 10 bases between them. The CDR3 covers 14 residues. Per germline, CDR1 MNHEY and CDR2 SVGAGI. For the CDR3, the DNA is TGTGCCAGCAGTCGGACACGGATGAACACTGAAGCTTTCTTT. Its protein product is CASSRTRMNTEAFF.

The J gene is TRBJ2-7, the V gene TRBV9; TRBD2 might be the D (6 bases). CDR3 size: 15 residues. The V and J ends lost 0 bases and 2 bases respectively, with 12 bases between them. CDR1 is SGDLS and CDR2 is YYNGEE in the germline V gene. As DNA, the CDR3 is TGTGCCAGCAGCGTAGATGTAGCGGAAGCCTACGAGCAGTACTTC. It yields the protein CASSVDVAEAYEQYF.

The J gene is TRBJ2-7, the V gene TRBV5-4; D unresolved. The germline CDR1 and CDR2 sequences are SGHNT and YYREEE (reference sequence). The CDR3 has 12 amino acids. Between the trimmed V and J ends, which lost 2 bases and 3 bases, there was a span of 6 bases. CDR3 sequence reads: CASSFDNYEQYF. CDR3 bases: TGTGCCAGCAGCTTTGACAACTACGAGCAGTACTTC. Combining the CDR3 with reference TRBV5-4 and TRBJ2-7 gives the whole variable domain ETGVTQSPTHLIKTRGQQVTLRCSSQSGHNTVSWYQQALGQGPQFIFQYYREEENGRGNFPPRFSGLQFPNYSSELNVNALELDDSALYLCASSFDNYEQYFGPGTRLTVT.

This clone was found once. The genes are TRBV15 and TRBJ2-7; D gene uncertain. The CDR3 totals 13 residues. The germline V and J ends were trimmed by 5 bases and 0 bases, with 8 bases remaining between them. CDR1 and CDR2 (germline): LNHNV, YYDKDF (reference sequence). The CDR3 is CATSAISSYEQYF. The CDR3 DNA sequence: TGTGCCACCAGCGCTATAAGCTCCTACGAGCAGTACTTC.

The V call is TRBV5-1, the J call TRBJ1-3; D is possibly TRBD1 (5 bases). Germline V gene data show CDR1 as SGHRS and CDR2 as YFSETQ. This CDR3 has 15 residues. V was trimmed by 4 bases and J by 0 bases, leaving 11 bases between them. The CDR3 here is CASSIGHVSGNTIYF. The CDR3 DNA reads TGCGCCAGCAGCATCGGACACGTCTCTGGAAACACCATATATTTT. Supplemented by reference TRBV5-1 and TRBJ1-3, the full variable domain reads KAGVTQTPRYLIKTRGQQVTLSCSPISGHRSVSWYQQTPGQGLQFLFEYFSETQRNKGNFPGRFSGRQFSNSRSEMNVSTLELGDSALYLCASSIGHVSGNTIYFGEGSWLTVV.

J is TRBJ2-7 and V is TRBV5-1; the D gene is possibly TRBD1 (5 bases). V shed 0 bases and J shed 2 bases, with 9 bases lying between them. Germline-derived CDR1 and CDR2 are SGHRS and YFSETQ. The CDR3 has 14 amino acids. In nucleotides, the CDR3 is TGCGCCAGCAGCTTGGAGGGGAATACCTACGAGCAGTACTTC. It specifies CASSLEGNTYEQYF.

V is TRBV30 and J is TRBJ1-5, with TRBD1 matching 7 bases. This CDR3 is built from 14 residues. V dropped 1 base and J dropped 4; count of bases not matched to a gene: 4. Per the germline V gene, CDR1 is GTSNPN and CDR2 is SVGIG (reference sequence). The CDR3 region is CAWSANRGNQPQHF. CDR3 DNA: TGTGCCTGGAGTGCAAACAGGGGTAATCAGCCCCAGCATTTT.

The CDR3 coding sequence is TGTGCCAGGCCGCGGGCCGGATCCCAGCAGTACTTC. Translating it yields CARPRAGSQQYF. This rearrangement joins TRBV27 to TRBJ2-7; D may be TRBD2 (5 bases). This CDR3 is built from 12 residues. V was shortened by 9 bases and J by 8 bases, with 17 bases between the two germline ends. Germline values: CDR1 MNHEY, CDR2 SMNVEV (reference sequence).

V gene TRBV5-1 combines with J gene TRBJ2-1; D is ambiguous. Germline CDR1 is SGHRS and CDR2 is YFSETQ. V dropped 1 base and J dropped 0 bases, with 5 bases sitting between them. The CDR3 totals 14 residues. This CDR3 is CASSLQDSYNEQFF. The CDR3 coding sequence is TGCGCCAGCAGCTTGCAGGACTCCTACAATGAGCAGTTCTTC.

V gene TRBV2 combines with J gene TRBJ2-7; D may be TRBD2 (6 bases). Germline CDR1 reads SNHLY; CDR2 reads FYNNEI. This CDR3 region has 16 residues. V was trimmed by 3 bases and J by 0 bases, leaving 15 bases between them. This CDR3 reads CASSDPQEGNSYEQYF. DNA of the CDR3: TGTGCCAGCAGTGACCCTCAGGAGGGCAACTCCTACGAGCAGTACTTC.

V gene TRBV10-1 combines with J gene TRBJ2-1; D is possibly TRBD1 (5 bases). Germline CDR1 is WNHNN and CDR2 is SYGVQD (reference sequence). The CDR3 runs 16 residues. V lost 4 bases to trimming and J lost 9 bases, with 22 bases between them. The CDR3 here is CASSGRGHLRPGEQFF. CDR3 in DNA: TGCGCCAGCAGTGGAAGGGGCCACCTTCGACCGGGTGAGCAGTTCTTC.

The chain combines TRBV5-1 with TRBJ1-2; 7 nucleotides align to TRBD1. Germline V gene sequence: CDR1 SGHRS, CDR2 YFSETQ. J lost 4 bases, V lost 4 bases, and 4 bases had no gene match. The CDR3 has 13 residues. CDR3 DNA: TGCGCCAGCAGCCCCGGGACAGCCTATGGCTACACCTTC. It translates to CASSPGTAYGYTF.

The sample holds one count of this clone. The chain carries TRBV13 and TRBJ1-5; 7 bases fit TRBD1. Germline trimming cut 0 bases from V and 6 bases from J; bases unmatched to any gene: 8. The CDR3 consists of 16 residues. Germline V CDR1 and CDR2: PRHDT, FYEKMQ (reference sequence). The CDR3 sequence: CASSLGGRGVGQPQHF. The CDR3 DNA is TGTGCCAGCAGCTTAGGAGGCAGGGGGGTGGGTCAGCCCCAGCATTTT.

V is TRBV5-4 and J is TRBJ1-2, with 8 bases matching TRBD1. CDR3 length: 13 residues. Germline CDR1 is SGHNT and CDR2 is YYREEE (reference sequence). V lost 5 bases and J lost 8; bases outside the gene matches: 8. The CDR3 protein is CASSPDREEGYTF. CDR3 in DNA: TGTGCCAGCAGTCCGGACAGGGAAGAGGGCTACACCTTC. The variable domain in full, with the rest retrieved from reference TRBV5-4 and TRBJ1-2, is ETGVTQSPTHLIKTRGQQVTLRCSSQSGHNTVSWYQQALGQGPQFIFQYYREEENGRGNFPPRFSGLQFPNYSSELNVNALELDDSALYLCASSPDREEGYTFGSGTRLTVV.

The chain links TRBV18 to TRBJ2-1, with D perhaps matching TRBD2 (6 bases). Germline CDR1 is KGHSH and CDR2 is LQKENI. The CDR3 length is 14 residues. The V and J ends lost 6 bases and 3 bases respectively, with 12 bases between them. The CDR3: CASSDSGGYNEQFF. In DNA form, the CDR3 reads TGTGCCAGCTCTGATAGCGGAGGCTACAATGAGCAGTTCTTC.

This rearrangement joins TRBV2 to TRBJ2-7; the D is unclear. The CDR3 consists of 14 residues. The germline V gene encodes CDR1 SNHLY and CDR2 FYNNEI. Trimming cost V 6 bases and J 0 bases, with 12 bases left between them. CDR3 loop: CASRLGGLSYEQYF. Written as DNA, the CDR3 is TGTGCCAGCAGGTTGGGTGGGCTCTCCTACGAGCAGTACTTC.